The text below deals with one T cell receptor beta chain. From germline, CDR1 is DFQATT and CDR2 SNEGSKA (reference sequence). V dropped 0 bases and J dropped 7 bases, with 6 bases sitting between them. CDR3 length: 11 residues. The sample is drawn from a study of shared clonotypes between healthy human individuals. Execution of the assay was at deep level. TCRdb's copy holds only in-frame clones and misses some; the assay was immunoSEQ multiplex PCR. The repertoire holds roughly 510,000 clones, with almost 80% as singletons. The clonotype originates from a woman between 35 and 50 years old in good health. Some clones in this sample may be carry-over from other donors' samples. The specimen was PBMCs. The chain combines TRBV20-1 with TRBJ1-2; D possibly corresponds to TRBD1 (5 bases). CDR3 sequence: CSARDRVGYTF. The CDR3 DNA follows: TGCAGTGCTAGAGACAGGGTTGGCTACACCTTC.